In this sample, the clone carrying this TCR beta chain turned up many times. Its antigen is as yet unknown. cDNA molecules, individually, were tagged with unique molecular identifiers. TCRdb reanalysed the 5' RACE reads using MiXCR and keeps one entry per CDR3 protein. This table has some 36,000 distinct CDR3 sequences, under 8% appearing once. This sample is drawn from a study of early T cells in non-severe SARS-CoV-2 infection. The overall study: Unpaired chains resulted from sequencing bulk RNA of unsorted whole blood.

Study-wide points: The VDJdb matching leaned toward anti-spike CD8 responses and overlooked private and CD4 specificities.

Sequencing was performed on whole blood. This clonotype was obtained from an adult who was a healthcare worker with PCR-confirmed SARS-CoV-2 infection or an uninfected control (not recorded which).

In DNA, the CDR3 is TGTGCCAGCAGTGTTTTGCTAGCGGGAGCCTCCGGGGAGCTGTTTTTT. Amino acids: CASSVLLAGASGELFF. V gene TRBV6-1 combines with J gene TRBJ2-2, with 10 bases identical to TRBD2. This CDR3 spans 16 amino acids. Germline V gene data show CDR1 as MNHNS and CDR2 as SASEGT. V shed 4 bases, J shed 6 bases, and the junction held 8 bases outside the gene matches.